These 25 T cell receptor beta chains share one sample of origin, sequenced in a study of control samples from healthy donors and cancer patients. Profiling relied on immunoSEQ multiplex PCR, and the TCRdb table lists in-frame clones only, not all of them. This sample has 400,000 to 500,000 clones, with 75% to 95% found just once. Specimen: PBMCs. Receptors were obtained from a man in his forties or fifties with head and neck cancer.

The chain uses TRBV30 and TRBJ2-7; possibly TRBD2 for D (6 bases). With 3 bases removed from V and 5 bases from J, the gap between germline ends came to 14 bases. The CDR3 runs 13 residues. Germline CDR1 and CDR2: GTSNPN and SVGIG (reference sequence). CDR3 amino acids: CAWSQGTYNEQYF. CDR3 nucleotides: TGTGCCTGGAGCCAAGGGACTTATAACGAGCAGTACTTC. The variable domain in full, completed from reference TRBV30 and TRBJ2-7, reads SQTIHQWPATLVQPVGSPLSLECTVEGTSNPNLYWYRQAAGRGLQLLFYSVGIGQISSEVPQNLSASRPQDRQFILSSKKLLLSDSGFYLCAWSQGTYNEQYFGPGTRLTVT.

The chain joins TRBV13 to TRBJ1-1; D gene uncertain. The CDR3 is made up of 15 amino acids. Trimming removed 4 bases from V and 0 bases from J, with 12 bases in between. The germline V gene has CDR1 PRHDT and CDR2 FYEKMQ (reference sequence). In DNA form, the CDR3 reads TGTGCCAGCAGCTCCCCGAACGGAGTGAACACTGAAGCTTTCTTT. It specifies CASSSPNGVNTEAFF.

Note on this clone: A much more abundant neighbour one base away suggests this may be a read error. The identical CDR3 is also encoded by other nucleotide sequences in the sample. The rearrangement joins TRBV9 to TRBJ2-7; 9 bases match TRBD1. Germline assignment: CDR1 SGDLS and CDR2 YYNGEE. The V gene end was trimmed by 4 bases and the J gene end by 3 bases; junction bases not matched to a gene: 2. The CDR3 extends over 13 amino acids. The CDR3: CASSPGQGYEQYF. The CDR3 coding sequence is TGTGCCAGCAGCCCGGGACAGGGCTACGAGCAGTACTTC.

This clone appeared once. The genes are TRBV5-1 and TRBJ2-7, with a tentative D call TRBD1 (5 bases). The ends were cut back, 1 base at V and 2 bases at J, with 16 bases in the middle. The CDR3 extends over 16 amino acids. From germline, CDR1 is SGHRS and CDR2 YFSETQ. The CDR3 reads CASSLSSLGRAYEQYF. In DNA form, the CDR3 reads TGCGCCAGCAGCTTGAGTTCCCTCGGCAGGGCCTACGAGCAGTACTTC. Combining the CDR3 with reference TRBV5-1 and TRBJ2-7 gives the whole variable domain KAGVTQTPRYLIKTRGQQVTLSCSPISGHRSVSWYQQTPGQGLQFLFEYFSETQRNKGNFPGRFSGRQFSNSRSEMNVSTLELGDSALYLCASSLSSLGRAYEQYFGPGTRLTVT.

V and J are TRBV2 and TRBJ2-7, with TRBD2 identical over 13 bases. The CDR3 is 16 amino acids. V shed 8 bases and J 2 bases; nucleotides not matched to a gene: 9. Germline values: CDR1 SNHLY, CDR2 FYNNEI. The DNA for the CDR3 is TGTGCCAGCTCCCGTCGGACTAGCGGGAGCACCTACGAGCAGTACTTC. Translation gives CASSRRTSGSTYEQYF.

J is TRBJ1-1 and V is TRBV7-3; possible D gene TRBD1, 6 bases. The V gene's germline CDR1 is SGHTA and CDR2 FQGTGA. With 5 bases removed from V and 7 bases from J, the gap between germline ends came to 14 bases. The CDR3 length is 13 residues. The CDR3 reads CASSPMQGLEAFF. The CDR3 DNA follows: TGTGCCAGCAGCCCTATGCAGGGGCTTGAAGCTTTCTTT.

The chain uses TRBV7-9 and TRBJ1-2; 10 bases are shared with TRBD1. Germline CDR1 reads SEHNR; CDR2 reads FQNEAQ (reference sequence). V trimming: 5 bases; J trimming: 3 bases; junction bases outside the gene matches: 6. This CDR3 spans 15 amino acids. CDR3 residues: CASSVQTGGYYGYTF. The CDR3 DNA is TGTGCCAGCAGCGTCCAGACAGGGGGCTACTATGGCTACACCTTC.

The CDR3 bases are TGTGCCAGCAGCTCAGAGTACAGAGCTAGCTCTGGGGCCAACGTCCTGACTTTC. Its translation is CASSSEYRASSGANVLTF. The rearrangement links TRBV7-6 to TRBJ2-6; D is unresolved. Germline V gene data show CDR1 as SGHVS and CDR2 as FNYEAQ. The CDR3 is made up of 18 amino acids. V gave up 4 bases and J gave up 0 bases, with 16 bases separating them.

The chain joins TRBV6-1 to TRBJ1-5; no firm D call. V lost 0 bases and J 10 bases, leaving 7 bases between the germline ends. Per the germline V gene, CDR1 is MNHNS and CDR2 is SASEGT. This CDR3 contains 12 residues. DNA for the CDR3: TGTGCCAGCAGTGAAGCCTCGGGACCCCAGCATTTT. Translation: CASSEASGPQHF.

The chain is built from TRBV5-1 and TRBJ2-2; D perhaps matches TRBD1 (6 bases). Germline V CDR1 and CDR2: SGHRS, YFSETQ. Trimming took off 2 bases at V and 0 bases at J, with 11 bases between the two ends. The CDR3 totals 16 residues. The CDR3 nucleotides read TGCGCCAGCAGCTTACAGGGCGCTCCGAACACCGGGGAGCTGTTTTTT. Amino acids: CASSLQGAPNTGELFF.

This chain uses TRBV6-1 with TRBJ1-1; D is perhaps TRBD1 (6 bases). The germline gives CDR1 MNHNS, CDR2 SASEGT. Between the trimmed V and J ends, which lost 1 base and 3 bases, there was a span of 12 bases. The CDR3 has 15 residues. The CDR3 coding sequence is TGTGCCAGCAGTGAAGACGGGGGGGCGTACACTGAAGCTTTCTTT. Residues: CASSEDGGAYTEAFF.

This chain links TRBV5-5 with TRBJ1-1; D may be TRBD1 (6 bases). There are 15 residues in the CDR3. Germline V lookup: CDR1 SGHKS, CDR2 YYEKEE (reference sequence). V lost 1 base and J lost 4, with 14 bases in between. CDR3 sequence: CASSLMDSPPTEAFF. The CDR3 DNA reads as TGTGCCAGCAGCTTGATGGACAGTCCGCCCACTGAAGCTTTCTTT.

The CDR3 sequence is CASSLDVTASYEQYF. Here the CDR3 DNA reads TGTGCCAGCAGCTTGGACGTGACAGCCTCCTACGAGCAGTACTTC. The chain couples TRBV5-5 to TRBJ2-7, with TRBD1 as a possible D gene (5 bases). Trimming shortened V by 0 bases and J by 0 bases, and 10 bases separated the two germline ends. The CDR3 loop spans 15 amino acids. Germline V lookup: CDR1 SGHKS, CDR2 YYEKEE (reference sequence).

The V gene is TRBV6-5, the J gene TRBJ2-2, with D perhaps TRBD2 (6 bases). V was cut by 4 bases and J by 1 base, with 7 bases left in between. The CDR3 consists of 14 residues. Germline V gives CDR1 MNHEY, CDR2 SVGAGI. CDR3 residues: CASSSGLNTGELFF. CDR3 nucleotides: TGTGCCAGCAGTTCGGGACTGAACACCGGGGAGCTGTTTTTT.

This chain uses TRBV19 with TRBJ1-6, with unresolved D. CDR1 is LNHDA, CDR2 SQIVND, per germline (reference sequence). V lost 3 bases and J 8 bases, leaving 5 bases between the germline ends. The CDR3 sequence is 12 residues long. The CDR3 reads CASSMVHSPLHF. In DNA, the CDR3 is TGTGCCAGTAGTATGGTCCATTCACCCCTCCACTTT. The variable domain in full, with the rest retrieved from reference TRBV19 and TRBJ1-6, is DGGITQSPKYLFRKEGQNVTLSCEQNLNHDAMYWYRQDPGQGLRLIYYSQIVNDFQKGDIAEGYSVSREKKESFPLTVTSAQKNPTAFYLCASSMVHSPLHFGNGTRLTVT.

J is TRBJ2-3 and V is TRBV7-9; TRBD2 agrees at 8 bases. V was clipped by 4 bases and J by 8 bases; unmatched bases: 8. CDR1 and CDR2 from the germline V gene are SEHNR and FQNEAQ (reference sequence). CDR3 length: 14 amino acids. The CDR3 loop is CASSSGGELGTQYF. Written as DNA, the CDR3 is TGTGCCAGCAGCTCCGGGGGGGAGTTGGGTACGCAGTATTTT.

The V call is TRBV4-3, the J call TRBJ2-1; TRBD1 might be the D (5 bases). The CDR3 runs to 16 residues. Germline V gene sequence: CDR1 LGHNA, CDR2 YSLEER. V lost 0 bases to trimming and J lost 3 bases, with 12 bases between them. CDR3 DNA sequence: TGCGCCAGCAGCCAAGATTTCGGCAGGGTCTACAATGAGCAGTTCTTC. This encodes CASSQDFGRVYNEQFF.

The chain carries TRBV7-3 and TRBJ2-1, with 13 nucleotides matching TRBD2. Trimming removed 0 bases from V and 10 bases from J; junction bases left unmatched: 12. Germline-derived CDR1 and CDR2 are SGHTA and FQGTGA. The CDR3 runs 18 residues. The CDR3 DNA is TGTGCCAGCAGCTTAACGACTAGCGGGGGGACAATCTTCGGGGAGCAGTTCTTC. It translates to CASSLTTSGGTIFGEQFF.

This clone appeared a few times. The sample contains more than one DNA sequence encoding this CDR3. V and J are TRBV3-1 (or the pseudogene TRBV3-2) and TRBJ2-1, with D maybe TRBD2 (5 bases). CDR3 length: 16 amino acids. The ends were cut back, 3 bases at V and 0 bases at J, with 12 bases in the middle. Germline CDR1 and CDR2: LGHDT and YNNKEL (reference sequence). CDR3 region: CASSHRRGSSYNEQFF. The CDR3 nucleotides are TGTGCCAGCAGCCACCGTCGGGGAAGCTCCTACAATGAGCAGTTCTTC.

J is TRBJ1-1 and V is TRBV29-1; no reliable D call. The CDR3 totals 14 residues. Germline-derived CDR1 and CDR2 are SQVTM and ANQGSEA. V lost 2 bases and J 1 base, leaving 11 bases between the germline ends. The CDR3 is CSVESTAPNTEAFF. The CDR3 region has the DNA TGCAGCGTTGAATCCACGGCACCGAACACTGAAGCTTTCTTT.

The V and J genes are TRBV19 and TRBJ2-3; 7 nucleotides agree with TRBD1. Per the germline V gene, CDR1 is LNHDA and CDR2 is SQIVND (reference sequence). The V segment lost 6 bases and the J segment 2 bases; nucleotides outside the gene matches: 11. The CDR3 extends over 16 amino acids. DNA for the CDR3: TGTGCCAGTAGCTATCCCGACAGGGCATTCACAGATACGCAGTATTTT. Its protein is CASSYPDRAFTDTQYF.

V gene TRBV24-1 combines with J gene TRBJ2-2; 7 positions match TRBD2. V was clipped by 3 bases and J by 5 bases; unmatched bases: 14. The CDR3 loop spans 18 amino acids. Germline values: CDR1 KGHDR, CDR2 SFDVKD. This CDR3 is CATSDPTRRGSKTGELFF. The CDR3 DNA sequence: TGTGCCACCAGTGATCCTACTAGGCGGGGGTCTAAAACCGGGGAGCTGTTTTTT.

CDR3 nucleotides: TGTGCCAGCAGCTTCGATCTAGTCGGCGAGCAGTACTTC. It translates to CASSFDLVGEQYF. The J gene is TRBJ2-7, the V gene TRBV7-9, with D unclear. Trimming shortened V by 3 bases and J by 6 bases, and 12 bases separated the two germline ends. This CDR3 comprises 13 residues. From germline, CDR1 is SEHNR and CDR2 FQNEAQ (reference sequence). The whole variable domain, remainder taken from reference TRBV7-9 and TRBJ2-7, is DTGVSQNPRHKITKRGQNVTFRCDPISEHNRLYWYRQTLGQGPEFLTYFQNEAQLEKSRLLSDRFSAERPKGSFSTLEIQRTEQGDSAMYLCASSFDLVGEQYFGPGTRLTVT.

The V gene is TRBV27, the J gene TRBJ2-7; TRBD2 agrees at 7 bases. The germline gives CDR1 MNHEY, CDR2 SMNVEV (reference sequence). The CDR3 has 14 residues. The ends lost 5 bases at V and 6 bases at J; junction bases unmatched: 10. The CDR3 sequence is CASSPTSLSSEQYF. In DNA, the CDR3 is TGTGCCAGCAGTCCGACTAGCTTGAGTAGCGAGCAGTACTTC.

V gene TRBV6-2 or TRBV6-3 combines with J gene TRBJ2-7; no reliable D call. CDR3 length equals 15 residues. Germline V CDR1 and CDR2: MNHEY, SVGEGT. V shed 0 bases and J shed 0 bases, with 9 bases lying between them. The CDR3 is CASSYSPESSYEQYF. The CDR3 coding sequence is TGTGCCAGCAGTTACTCCCCTGAAAGCTCCTACGAGCAGTACTTC.